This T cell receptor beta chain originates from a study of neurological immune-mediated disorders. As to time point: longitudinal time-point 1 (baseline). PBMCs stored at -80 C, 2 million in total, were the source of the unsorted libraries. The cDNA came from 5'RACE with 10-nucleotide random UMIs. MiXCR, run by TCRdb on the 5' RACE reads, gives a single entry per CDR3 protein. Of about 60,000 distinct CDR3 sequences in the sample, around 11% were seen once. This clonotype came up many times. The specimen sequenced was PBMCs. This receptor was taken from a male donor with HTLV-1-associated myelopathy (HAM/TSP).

This CDR3 reads CSASGQITDTQYF. CDR3 coding DNA: TGCAGCGCCTCGGGACAGATCACAGATACGCAGTATTTT. This chain joins TRBV29-1 and TRBJ2-3; 7 nucleotides match TRBD1. The J segment lost 2 bases and the V segment lost 7 bases, leaving 6 bases of the junction unmatched. The CDR3 extends over 13 amino acids. Germline CDR1 and CDR2: SQVTM and ANQGSEA.